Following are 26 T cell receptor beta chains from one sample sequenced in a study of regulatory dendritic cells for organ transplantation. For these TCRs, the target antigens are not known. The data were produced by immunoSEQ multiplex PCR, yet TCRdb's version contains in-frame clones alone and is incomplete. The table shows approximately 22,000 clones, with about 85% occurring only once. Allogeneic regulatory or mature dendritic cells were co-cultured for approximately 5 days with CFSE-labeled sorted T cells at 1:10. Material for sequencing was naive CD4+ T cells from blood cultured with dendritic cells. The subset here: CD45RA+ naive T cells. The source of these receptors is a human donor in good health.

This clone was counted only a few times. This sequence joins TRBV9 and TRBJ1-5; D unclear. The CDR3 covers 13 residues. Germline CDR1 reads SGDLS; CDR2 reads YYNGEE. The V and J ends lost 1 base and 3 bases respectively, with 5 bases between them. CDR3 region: CASSVYINQPQHF. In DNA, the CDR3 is TGTGCCAGCAGCGTATACATCAATCAGCCCCAGCATTTT.

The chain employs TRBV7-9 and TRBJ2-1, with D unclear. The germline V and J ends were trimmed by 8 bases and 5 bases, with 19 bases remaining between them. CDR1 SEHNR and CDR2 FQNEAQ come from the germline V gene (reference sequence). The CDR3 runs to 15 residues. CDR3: CASARQDRADNEQFF. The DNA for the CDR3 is TGTGCCAGCGCCCGCCAAGATAGGGCGGACAATGAGCAGTTCTTC.

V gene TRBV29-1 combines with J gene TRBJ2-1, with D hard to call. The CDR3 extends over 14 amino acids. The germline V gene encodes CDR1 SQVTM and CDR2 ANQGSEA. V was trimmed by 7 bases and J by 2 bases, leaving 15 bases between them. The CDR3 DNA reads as TGCAGCGGGGTCCAATCTAGAGCCTACAATGAGCAGTTCTTC. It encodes CSGVQSRAYNEQFF.

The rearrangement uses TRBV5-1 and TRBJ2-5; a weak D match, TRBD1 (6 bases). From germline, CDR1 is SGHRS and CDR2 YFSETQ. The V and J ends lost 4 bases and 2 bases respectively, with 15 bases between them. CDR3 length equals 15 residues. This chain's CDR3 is CASSPGTRVQETQYF. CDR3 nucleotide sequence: TGCGCCAGCAGCCCGGGGACACGGGTACAAGAGACCCAGTACTTC.

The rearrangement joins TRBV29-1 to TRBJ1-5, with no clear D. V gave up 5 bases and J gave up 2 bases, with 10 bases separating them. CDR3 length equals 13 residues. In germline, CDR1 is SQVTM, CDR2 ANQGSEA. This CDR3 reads CSVSSGGNQPQHF. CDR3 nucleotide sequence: TGCAGCGTTTCTTCCGGGGGCAATCAGCCCCAGCATTTT.

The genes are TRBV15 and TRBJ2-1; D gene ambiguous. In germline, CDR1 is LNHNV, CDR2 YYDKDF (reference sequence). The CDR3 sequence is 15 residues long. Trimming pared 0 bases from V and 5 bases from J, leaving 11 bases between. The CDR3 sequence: CATSRDPASNNEQFF. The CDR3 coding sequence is TGTGCCACCAGCAGAGACCCCGCCAGTAACAATGAGCAGTTCTTC.

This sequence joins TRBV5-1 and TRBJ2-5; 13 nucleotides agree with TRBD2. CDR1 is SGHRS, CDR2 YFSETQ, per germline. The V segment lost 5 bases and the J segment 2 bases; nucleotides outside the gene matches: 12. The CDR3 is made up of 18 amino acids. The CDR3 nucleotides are TGCGCCAGCAGTTTACCGGGACTAGCGGGGAACAAACAAGAGACCCAGTACTTC. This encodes CASSLPGLAGNKQETQYF.

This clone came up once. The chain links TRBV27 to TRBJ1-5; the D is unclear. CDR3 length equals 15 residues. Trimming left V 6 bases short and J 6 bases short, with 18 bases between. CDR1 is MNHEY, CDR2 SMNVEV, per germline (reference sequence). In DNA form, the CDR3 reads TGTGCCAGCAGGGCTCAGACGGGCCTGCGTCAGCCCCAGCATTTT. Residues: CASRAQTGLRQPQHF.

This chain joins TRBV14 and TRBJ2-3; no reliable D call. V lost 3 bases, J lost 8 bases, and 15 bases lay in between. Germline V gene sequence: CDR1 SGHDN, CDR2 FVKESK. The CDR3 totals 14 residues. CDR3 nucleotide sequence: TGTGCCAGCAGCCAGCGGCAGGTCGATGGTACGCAGTATTTT. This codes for CASSQRQVDGTQYF.

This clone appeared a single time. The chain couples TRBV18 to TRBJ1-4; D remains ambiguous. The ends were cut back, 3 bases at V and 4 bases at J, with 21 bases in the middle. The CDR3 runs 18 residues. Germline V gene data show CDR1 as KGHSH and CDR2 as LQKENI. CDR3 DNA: TGTGCCAGCTCACCTCTAGGAGGGATGGGCGGACTTAATGAAAAACTGTTTTTT. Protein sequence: CASSPLGGMGGLNEKLFF.

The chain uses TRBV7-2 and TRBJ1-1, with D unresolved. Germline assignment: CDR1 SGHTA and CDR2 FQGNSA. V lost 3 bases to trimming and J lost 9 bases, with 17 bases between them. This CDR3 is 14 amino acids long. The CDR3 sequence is CASSFTSGEGKAFF. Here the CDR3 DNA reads TGTGCCAGCAGCTTCACATCCGGGGAGGGAAAAGCTTTCTTT.

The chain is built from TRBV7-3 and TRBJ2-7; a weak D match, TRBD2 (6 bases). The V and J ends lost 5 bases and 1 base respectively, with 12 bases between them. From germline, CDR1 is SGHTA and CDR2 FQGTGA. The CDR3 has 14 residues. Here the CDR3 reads CASSPQEGSYEQYF. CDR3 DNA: TGTGCCAGCAGCCCCCAGGAGGGGTCCTACGAGCAGTACTTC.

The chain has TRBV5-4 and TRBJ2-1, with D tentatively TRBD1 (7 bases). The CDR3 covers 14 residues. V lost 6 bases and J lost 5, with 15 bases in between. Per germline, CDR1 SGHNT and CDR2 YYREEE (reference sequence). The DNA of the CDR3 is TGTGCCAGCAACGATGCGGGGACAGACAATGAGCAGTTCTTC. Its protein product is CASNDAGTDNEQFF.

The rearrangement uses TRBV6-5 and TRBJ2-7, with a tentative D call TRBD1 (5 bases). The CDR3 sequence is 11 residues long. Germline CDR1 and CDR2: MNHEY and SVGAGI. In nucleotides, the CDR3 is TGTGCTTCTCAGGGATCCTACGAGCAGTACTTC. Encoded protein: CASQGSYEQYF.

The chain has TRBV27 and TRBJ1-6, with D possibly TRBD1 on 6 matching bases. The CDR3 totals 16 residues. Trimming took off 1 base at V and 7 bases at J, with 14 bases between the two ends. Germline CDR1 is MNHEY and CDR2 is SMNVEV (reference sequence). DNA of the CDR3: TGTGCCAGCAGTTTATTGAGACAGGTGGCCAATTCACCCCTCCACTTT. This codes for CASSLLRQVANSPLHF.

The CDR3 DNA sequence: TGCAGTGCTCCTATAATGTACGAGCAGTACTTC. It translates to CSAPIMYEQYF. V gene TRBV20-1 combines with J gene TRBJ2-7; no clear D gene. The V and J ends lost 5 bases and 4 bases respectively, with 9 bases between them. CDR3 length: 11 amino acids. Germline CDR1 and CDR2: DFQATT and SNEGSKA (reference sequence).

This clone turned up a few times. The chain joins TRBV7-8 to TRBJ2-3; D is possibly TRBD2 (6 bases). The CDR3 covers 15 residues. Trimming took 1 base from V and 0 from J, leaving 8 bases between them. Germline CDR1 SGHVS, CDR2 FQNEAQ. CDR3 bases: TGTGCCAGCAGCTTAGATGGGACTAGCACAGATACGCAGTATTTT. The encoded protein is CASSLDGTSTDTQYF. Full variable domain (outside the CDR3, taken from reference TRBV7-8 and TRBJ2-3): GAGVSQSPRYKVAKRGQDVALRCDPISGHVSLFWYQQALGQGPEFLTYFQNEAQLDKSGLPSDRFFAERPEGSVSTLKIQRTQQEDSAVYLCASSLDGTSTDTQYFGPGTRLTVL.

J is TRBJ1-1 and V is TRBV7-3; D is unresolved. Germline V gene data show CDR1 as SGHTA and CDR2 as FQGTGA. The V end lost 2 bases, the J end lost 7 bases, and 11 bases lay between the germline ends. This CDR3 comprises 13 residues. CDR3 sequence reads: CASSLLGLREAFF. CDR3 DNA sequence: TGTGCCAGCAGCTTATTGGGTTTACGTGAAGCTTTCTTT.

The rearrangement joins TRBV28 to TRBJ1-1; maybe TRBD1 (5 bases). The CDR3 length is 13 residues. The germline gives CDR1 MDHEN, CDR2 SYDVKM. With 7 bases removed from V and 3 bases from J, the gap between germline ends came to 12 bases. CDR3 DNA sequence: TGTGCCAGCACCCCTCGGGGGGACACTGAAGCTTTCTTT. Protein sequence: CASTPRGDTEAFF.

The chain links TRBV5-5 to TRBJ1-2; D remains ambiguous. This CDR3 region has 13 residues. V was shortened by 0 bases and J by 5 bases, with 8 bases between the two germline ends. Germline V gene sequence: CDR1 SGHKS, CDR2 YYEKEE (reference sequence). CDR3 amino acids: CASSLAAGYGYTF. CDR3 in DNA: TGTGCCAGCAGCTTGGCAGCGGGATATGGCTACACCTTC.

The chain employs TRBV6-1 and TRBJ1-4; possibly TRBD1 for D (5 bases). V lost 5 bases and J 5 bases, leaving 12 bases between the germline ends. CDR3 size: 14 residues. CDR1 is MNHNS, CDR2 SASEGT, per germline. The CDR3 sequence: CASSRTGRNEKLFF. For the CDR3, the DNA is TGTGCCAGCAGTCGGACGGGACGGAATGAAAAACTGTTTTTT.

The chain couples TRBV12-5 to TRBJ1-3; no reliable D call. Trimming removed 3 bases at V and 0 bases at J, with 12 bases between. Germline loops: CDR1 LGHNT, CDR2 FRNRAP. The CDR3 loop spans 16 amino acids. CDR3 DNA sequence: TGTGCTAGTGGTTTAGGGCTACCGAACTCTGGAAACACCATATATTTT. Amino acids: CASGLGLPNSGNTIYF.

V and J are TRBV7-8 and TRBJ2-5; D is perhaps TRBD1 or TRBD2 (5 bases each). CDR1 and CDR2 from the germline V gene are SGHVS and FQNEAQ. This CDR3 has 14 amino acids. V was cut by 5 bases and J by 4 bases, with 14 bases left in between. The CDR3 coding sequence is TGTGCCAGCAGCCAAGGGACCCTAGGAGAGACCCAGTACTTC. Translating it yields CASSQGTLGETQYF.

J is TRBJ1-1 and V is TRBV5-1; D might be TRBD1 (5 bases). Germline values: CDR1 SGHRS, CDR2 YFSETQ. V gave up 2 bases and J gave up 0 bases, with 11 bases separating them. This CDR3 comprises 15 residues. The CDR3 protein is CASSFTGVMNTEAFF. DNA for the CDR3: TGCGCCAGCAGCTTTACGGGGGTGATGAACACTGAAGCTTTCTTT.

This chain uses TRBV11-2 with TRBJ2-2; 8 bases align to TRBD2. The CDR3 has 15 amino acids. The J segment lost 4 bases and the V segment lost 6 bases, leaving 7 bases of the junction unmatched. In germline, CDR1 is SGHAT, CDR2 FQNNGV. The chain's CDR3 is CASRAGTSRTGELFF. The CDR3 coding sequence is TGTGCCAGCAGAGCCGGGACTAGTCGCACCGGGGAGCTGTTTTTT.

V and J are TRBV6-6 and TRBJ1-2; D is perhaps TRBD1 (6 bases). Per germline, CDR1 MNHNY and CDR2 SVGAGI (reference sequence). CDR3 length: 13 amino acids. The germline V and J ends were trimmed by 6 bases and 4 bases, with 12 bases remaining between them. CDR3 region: CASSPQGLYGYTF. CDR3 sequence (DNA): TGTGCCAGCAGCCCACAGGGCCTCTATGGCTACACCTTC.